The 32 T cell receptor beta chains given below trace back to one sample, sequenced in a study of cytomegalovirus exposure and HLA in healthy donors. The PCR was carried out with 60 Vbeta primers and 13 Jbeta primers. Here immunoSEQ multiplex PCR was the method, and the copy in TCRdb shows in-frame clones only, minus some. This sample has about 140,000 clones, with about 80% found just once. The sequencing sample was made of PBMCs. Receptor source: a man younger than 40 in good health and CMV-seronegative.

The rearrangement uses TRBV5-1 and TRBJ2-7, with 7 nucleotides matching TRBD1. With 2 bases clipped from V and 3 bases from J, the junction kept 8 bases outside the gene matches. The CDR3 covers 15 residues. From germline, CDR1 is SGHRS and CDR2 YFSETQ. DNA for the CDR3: TGCGCCAGCAGCTTATCAGGGGGAAACGGCTACGAGCAGTACTTC. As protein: CASSLSGGNGYEQYF.

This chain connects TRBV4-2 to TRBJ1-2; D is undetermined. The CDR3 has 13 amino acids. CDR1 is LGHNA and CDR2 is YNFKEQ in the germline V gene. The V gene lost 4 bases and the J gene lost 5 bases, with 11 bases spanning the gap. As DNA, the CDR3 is TGTGCCAGCAGCCTCGGGATCCTGTATGGCTACACCTTC. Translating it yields CASSLGILYGYTF.

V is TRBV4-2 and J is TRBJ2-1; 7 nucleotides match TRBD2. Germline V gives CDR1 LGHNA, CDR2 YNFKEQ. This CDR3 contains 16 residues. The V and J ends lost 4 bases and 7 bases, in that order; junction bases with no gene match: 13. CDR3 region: CASSPFLGGAGNEQFF. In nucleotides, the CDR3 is TGTGCCAGCAGCCCTTTCCTGGGAGGGGCGGGGAATGAGCAGTTCTTC.

The CDR3: CASSPGSARGEQYF. DNA of the CDR3: TGTGCCAGCAGCCCGGGGTCCGCGCGGGGGGAGCAGTACTTC. This chain uses TRBV7-9 with TRBJ2-7; 7 nucleotides align to TRBD2. CDR1 SEHNR and CDR2 FQNEAQ come from the germline V gene (reference sequence). Germline trimming cut 5 bases from V and 7 bases from J; bases unmatched to any gene: 11. The CDR3 loop spans 14 amino acids.

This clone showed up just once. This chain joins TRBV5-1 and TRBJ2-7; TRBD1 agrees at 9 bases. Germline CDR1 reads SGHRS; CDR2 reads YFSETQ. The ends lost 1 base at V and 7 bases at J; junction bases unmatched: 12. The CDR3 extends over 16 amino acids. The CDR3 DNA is TGCGCCAGCAGCTTGTGGACCGGGACAGGGCAATTAGAGCAGTACTTC. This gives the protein CASSLWTGTGQLEQYF.

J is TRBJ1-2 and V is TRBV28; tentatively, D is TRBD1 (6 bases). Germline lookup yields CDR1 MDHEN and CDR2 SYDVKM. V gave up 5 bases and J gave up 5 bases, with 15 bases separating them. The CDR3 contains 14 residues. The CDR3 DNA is TGTGCCAGCAGTCCTATAGGACAGATGTATGGCTACACCTTC. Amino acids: CASSPIGQMYGYTF.

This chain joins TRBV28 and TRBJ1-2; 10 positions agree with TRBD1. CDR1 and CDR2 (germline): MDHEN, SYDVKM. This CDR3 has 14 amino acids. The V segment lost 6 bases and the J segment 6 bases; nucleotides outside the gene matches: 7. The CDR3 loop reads CASSPGQGRDGYTF. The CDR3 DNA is TGTGCCAGCAGCCCGGGACAGGGGAGAGATGGCTACACCTTC.

In nucleotides, the CDR3 is TGTGCCAGCAGTACCCCCGGAGACAGTTATGGCTACACCTTC. It yields the protein CASSTPGDSYGYTF. This chain links TRBV28 with TRBJ1-2; tentative D call: TRBD1 (5 bases). V was trimmed by 5 bases and J by 5 bases, leaving 15 bases between them. The CDR3 has 14 amino acids. The germline V gene has CDR1 MDHEN and CDR2 SYDVKM.

CDR3 in amino acids: CASSTPGGWISTDTQYF. CDR3 bases: TGTGCCAGCAGTACTCCGGGAGGGTGGATTTCGACAGATACGCAGTATTTT. The V call is TRBV2, the J call TRBJ2-3, with TRBD2 matching over 8 bases. The CDR3 covers 17 residues. Per germline, CDR1 SNHLY and CDR2 FYNNEI. With V trimmed by 5 bases and J by 3 bases, 13 bases remained unmatched. Filled out from reference TRBV2 and TRBJ2-3, the complete variable domain reads EPEVTQTPSHQVTQMGQEVILRCVPISNHLYFYWYRQILGQKVEFLVSFYNNEISEKSEIFDDQFSVERPDGSNFTLKIRSTKLEDSAMYFCASSTPGGWISTDTQYFGPGTRLTVL.

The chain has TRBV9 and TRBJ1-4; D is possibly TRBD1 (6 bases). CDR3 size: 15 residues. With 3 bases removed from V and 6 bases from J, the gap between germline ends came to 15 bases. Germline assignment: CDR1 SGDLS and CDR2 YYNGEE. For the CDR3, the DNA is TGTGCCAGCAGCGCGCACGGGGGGCGCGATGAAAAACTGTTTTTT. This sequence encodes CASSAHGGRDEKLFF.

CDR3 sequence reads: CASSLGTGKNYGYTF. DNA for the CDR3: TGTGCCAGCTCCCTTGGGACAGGGAAGAACTATGGCTACACCTTC. The chain carries TRBV18 and TRBJ1-2; TRBD1 aligns across 9 bases. This CDR3 spans 15 amino acids. CDR1 is KGHSH and CDR2 is LQKENI in the germline V gene. With 6 bases clipped from V and 2 bases from J, the junction kept 7 bases outside the gene matches.

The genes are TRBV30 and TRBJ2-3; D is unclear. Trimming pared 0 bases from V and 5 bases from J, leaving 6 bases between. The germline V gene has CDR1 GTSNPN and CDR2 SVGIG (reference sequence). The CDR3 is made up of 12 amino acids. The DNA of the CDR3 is TGTGCCTGGAGTGTAACAAGAGATACGCAGTATTTT. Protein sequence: CAWSVTRDTQYF. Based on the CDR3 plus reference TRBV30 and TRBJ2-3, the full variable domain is SQTIHQWPATLVQPVGSPLSLECTVEGTSNPNLYWYRQAAGRGLQLLFYSVGIGQISSEVPQNLSASRPQDRQFILSSKKLLLSDSGFYLCAWSVTRDTQYFGPGTRLTVL.

CDR3 residues: CATAMAGVDYEQYF. In DNA, the CDR3 is TGTGCCACCGCCATGGCAGGGGTCGACTACGAGCAGTACTTC. The rearrangement joins TRBV19 to TRBJ2-7, with a possible D match to TRBD1 (6 bases). Trimming took 10 bases from V and 3 from J, leaving 19 bases between them. The CDR3 has 14 residues. Looked up from germline, CDR1 is LNHDA and CDR2 is SQIVND (reference sequence).

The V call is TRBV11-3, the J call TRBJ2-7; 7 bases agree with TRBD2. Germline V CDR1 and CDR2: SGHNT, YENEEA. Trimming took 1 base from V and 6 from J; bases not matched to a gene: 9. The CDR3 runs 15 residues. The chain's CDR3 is CASSLAGGSSGEQYF. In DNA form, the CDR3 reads TGTGCCAGCAGCTTAGCTGGCGGGAGTTCCGGCGAGCAGTACTTC.

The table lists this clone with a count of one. The CDR3 is CASSSIPWTGEYYGYTF. The CDR3 DNA follows: TGTGCCAGCAGTTCTATCCCTTGGACAGGGGAGTACTATGGCTACACCTTC. This sequence joins TRBV28 and TRBJ1-2, with 9 bases identical to TRBD1. Germline V CDR1 and CDR2: MDHEN, SYDVKM. The CDR3 length is 17 residues. Unmatched junction bases numbered 12, after V lost 4 bases and J lost 3 bases.

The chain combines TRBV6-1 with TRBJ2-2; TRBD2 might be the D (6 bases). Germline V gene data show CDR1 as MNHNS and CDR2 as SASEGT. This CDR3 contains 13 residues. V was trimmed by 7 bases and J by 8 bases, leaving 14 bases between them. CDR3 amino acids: CASKGGVGGELFF. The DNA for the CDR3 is TGTGCCAGCAAAGGCGGGGTTGGTGGGGAGCTGTTTTTT.

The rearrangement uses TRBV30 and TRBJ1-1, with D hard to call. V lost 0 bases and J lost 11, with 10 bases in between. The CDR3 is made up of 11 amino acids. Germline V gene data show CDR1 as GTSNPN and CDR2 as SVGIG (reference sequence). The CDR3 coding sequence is TGTGCCTGGAGTGTGGAGGCAGAGGCTTTCTTT. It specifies CAWSVEAEAFF.

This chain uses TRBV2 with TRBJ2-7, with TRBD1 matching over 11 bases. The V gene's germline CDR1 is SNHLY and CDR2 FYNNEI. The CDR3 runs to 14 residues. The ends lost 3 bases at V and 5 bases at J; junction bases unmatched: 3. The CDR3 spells CASSDGTGGNEQYF. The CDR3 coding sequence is TGTGCCAGCAGTGATGGGACAGGGGGGAACGAGCAGTACTTC.

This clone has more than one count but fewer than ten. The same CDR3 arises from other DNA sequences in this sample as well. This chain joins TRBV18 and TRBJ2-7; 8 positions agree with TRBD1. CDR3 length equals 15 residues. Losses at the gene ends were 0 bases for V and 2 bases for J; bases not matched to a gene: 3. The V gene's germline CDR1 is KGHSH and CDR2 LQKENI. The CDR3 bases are TGTGCCAGCTCACCACCGTCCAGGGGGCCCTACGAGCAGTACTTC. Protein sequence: CASSPPSRGPYEQYF.

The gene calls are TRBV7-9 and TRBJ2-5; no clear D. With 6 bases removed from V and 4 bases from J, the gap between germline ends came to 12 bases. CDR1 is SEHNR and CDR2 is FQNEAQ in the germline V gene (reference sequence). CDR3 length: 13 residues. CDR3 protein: CASRAPYRETQYF. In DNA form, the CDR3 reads TGTGCCAGCAGAGCCCCCTATCGAGAGACCCAGTACTTC.

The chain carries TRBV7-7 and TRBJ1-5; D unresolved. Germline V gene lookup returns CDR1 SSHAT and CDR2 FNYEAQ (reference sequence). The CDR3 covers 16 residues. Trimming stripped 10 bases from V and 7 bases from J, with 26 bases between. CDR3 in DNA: TGTGCCATCCCCCCAGTGAAGGACTGGTCGAAGCAGCCCCAGCATTTT. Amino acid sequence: CAIPPVKDWSKQPQHF.

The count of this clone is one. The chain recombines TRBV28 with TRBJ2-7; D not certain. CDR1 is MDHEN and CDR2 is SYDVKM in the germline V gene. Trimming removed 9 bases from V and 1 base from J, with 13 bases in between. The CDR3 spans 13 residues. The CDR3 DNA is TGTGCCAGTCTCCAGGCGCTATCCTACGAGCAGTACTTC. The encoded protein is CASLQALSYEQYF.

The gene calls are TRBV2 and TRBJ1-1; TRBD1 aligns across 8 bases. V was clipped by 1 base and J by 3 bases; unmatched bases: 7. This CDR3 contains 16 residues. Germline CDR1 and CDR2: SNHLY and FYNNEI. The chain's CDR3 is CASSEELDRAYTEAFF. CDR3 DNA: TGTGCCAGCAGTGAAGAGTTGGACAGGGCATACACTGAAGCTTTCTTT.

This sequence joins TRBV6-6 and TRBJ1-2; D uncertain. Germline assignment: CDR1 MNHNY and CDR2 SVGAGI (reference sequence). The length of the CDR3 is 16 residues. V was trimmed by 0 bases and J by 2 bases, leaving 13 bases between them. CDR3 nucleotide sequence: TGTGCCAGCAGTTACTCGTCCACGAGCGCAAACTATGGCTACACCTTC. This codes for CASSYSSTSANYGYTF.

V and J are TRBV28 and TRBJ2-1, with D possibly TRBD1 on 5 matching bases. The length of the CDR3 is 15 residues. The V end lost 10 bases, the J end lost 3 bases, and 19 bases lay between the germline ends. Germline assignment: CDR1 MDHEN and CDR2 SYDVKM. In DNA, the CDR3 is TGTGCCACCTTACCCCAGGCAGGGAACTACAATGAGCAGTTCTTC. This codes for CATLPQAGNYNEQFF.

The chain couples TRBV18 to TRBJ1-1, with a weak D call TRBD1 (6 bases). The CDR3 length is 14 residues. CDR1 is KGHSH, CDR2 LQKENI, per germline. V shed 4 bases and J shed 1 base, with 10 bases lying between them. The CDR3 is CASSRDRTNTEAFF. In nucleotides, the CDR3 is TGTGCCAGCTCACGCGACAGGACGAACACTGAAGCTTTCTTT.

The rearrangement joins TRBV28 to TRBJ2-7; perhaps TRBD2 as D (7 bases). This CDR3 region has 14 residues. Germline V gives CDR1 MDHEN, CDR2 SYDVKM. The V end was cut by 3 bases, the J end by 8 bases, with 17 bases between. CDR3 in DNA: TGTGCCAGCAGTTTCGGGGGGCTAAAGGGTAAGCAGTACTTC. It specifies CASSFGGLKGKQYF.

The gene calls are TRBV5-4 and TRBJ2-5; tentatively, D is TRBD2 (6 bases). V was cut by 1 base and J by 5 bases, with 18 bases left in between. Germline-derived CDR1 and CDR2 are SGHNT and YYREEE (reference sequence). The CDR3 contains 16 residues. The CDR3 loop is CASSLPGAGSMETQYF. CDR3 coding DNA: TGTGCCAGCAGCTTGCCCGGGGCGGGAAGCATGGAGACCCAGTACTTC.

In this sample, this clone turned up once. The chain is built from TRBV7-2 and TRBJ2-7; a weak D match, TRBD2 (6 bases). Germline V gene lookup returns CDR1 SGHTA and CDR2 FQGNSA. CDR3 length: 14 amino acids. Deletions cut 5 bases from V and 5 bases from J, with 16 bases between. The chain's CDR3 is CASSPSSSDHEQYF. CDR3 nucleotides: TGTGCCAGCAGCCCGTCCTCTAGCGACCACGAGCAGTACTTC. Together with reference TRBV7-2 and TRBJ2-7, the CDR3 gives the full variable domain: GAGVSQSPSNKVTEKGKDVELRCDPISGHTALYWYRQSLGQGLEFLIYFQGNSAPDKSGLPSDRFSAERTGGSVSTLTIQRTQQEDSAVYLCASSPSSSDHEQYFGPGTRLTVT.

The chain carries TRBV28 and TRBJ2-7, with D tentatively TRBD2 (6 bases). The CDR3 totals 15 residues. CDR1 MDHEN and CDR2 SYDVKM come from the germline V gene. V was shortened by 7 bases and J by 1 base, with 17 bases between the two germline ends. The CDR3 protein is CASTNPRGSSYEQYF. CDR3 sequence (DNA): TGTGCCAGCACCAACCCGCGGGGTTCATCCTACGAGCAGTACTTC.

The chain's CDR3 is CSVRQGNEKLFF. CDR3 nucleotides: TGCAGCGTCCGACAGGGAAACGAAAAACTGTTTTTT. V gene TRBV29-1 combines with J gene TRBJ1-4; 7 bases map to TRBD1. The CDR3 length is 12 residues. With V trimmed by 6 bases and J by 8 bases, 6 bases remained unmatched. Germline CDR1 reads SQVTM; CDR2 reads ANQGSEA. Combining the CDR3 with reference TRBV29-1 and TRBJ1-4 gives the whole variable domain SAVISQKPSRDICQRGTSLTIQCQVDSQVTMMFWYRQQPGQSLTLIATANQGSEATYESGFVIDKFPISRPNLTFSTLTVSNMSPEDSSIYLCSVRQGNEKLFFGSGTQLSVL.

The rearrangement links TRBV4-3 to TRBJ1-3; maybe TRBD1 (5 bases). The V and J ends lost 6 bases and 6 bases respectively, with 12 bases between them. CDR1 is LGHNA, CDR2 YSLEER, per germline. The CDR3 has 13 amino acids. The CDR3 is CASSEGVANTIYF. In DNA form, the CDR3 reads TGCGCCAGCAGTGAAGGGGTTGCAAACACCATATATTTT.